This T cell receptor (beta chain) was sequenced during a study of cytomegalovirus exposure and HLA in healthy donors. Findings and caveats of the study: Most TCR sequences were seen very rarely across donors, but some public TCRs occurred in many. A later analysis showed that HLA-associated TCR beta chains had undergone more clonal expansion than equally common others.

While unrecorded immune exposures were likely, the donors were nominally healthy when sampled. Details on this clone: Its antigen is not known.

CDR1 is LNHDA and CDR2 is SQIVND in the germline V gene (reference sequence). Trimming cost V 0 bases and J 3 bases; bases outside gene matches: 7. The CDR3 is 17 residues long. The PCR ran on 60 Vbeta and 13 Jbeta primers. Original data processing: Later, tens of millions of unique TCR beta chains were counted in an analysis, and approximately 10 million of them were shared. Sequenced by immunoSEQ multiplex PCR; TCRdb stores in-frame clones only, minus some. Clone size and V and J calls were adopted from that table, with D and trimming inferred from the DNA. The data show over 150,000 clones, approximately 69% seen once.

Sequenced: PBMCs. This receptor was obtained from a man aged 25-45 years in good health and CMV-seronegative. This rearrangement joins TRBV19 to TRBJ2-3, with 9 bases lining up with TRBD2. The CDR3 sequence is CASSIEASGAWTDTQYF. The DNA for the CDR3 is TGTGCCAGTAGTATAGAGGCTAGCGGGGCCTGGACAGATACGCAGTATTTT. The entire variable domain, with the rest obtained from reference TRBV19 and TRBJ2-3, is as follows: DGGITQSPKYLFRKEGQNVTLSCEQNLNHDAMYWYRQDPGQGLRLIYYSQIVNDFQKGDIAEGYSVSREKKESFPLTVTSAQKNPTAFYLCASSIEASGAWTDTQYFGPGTRLTVL.